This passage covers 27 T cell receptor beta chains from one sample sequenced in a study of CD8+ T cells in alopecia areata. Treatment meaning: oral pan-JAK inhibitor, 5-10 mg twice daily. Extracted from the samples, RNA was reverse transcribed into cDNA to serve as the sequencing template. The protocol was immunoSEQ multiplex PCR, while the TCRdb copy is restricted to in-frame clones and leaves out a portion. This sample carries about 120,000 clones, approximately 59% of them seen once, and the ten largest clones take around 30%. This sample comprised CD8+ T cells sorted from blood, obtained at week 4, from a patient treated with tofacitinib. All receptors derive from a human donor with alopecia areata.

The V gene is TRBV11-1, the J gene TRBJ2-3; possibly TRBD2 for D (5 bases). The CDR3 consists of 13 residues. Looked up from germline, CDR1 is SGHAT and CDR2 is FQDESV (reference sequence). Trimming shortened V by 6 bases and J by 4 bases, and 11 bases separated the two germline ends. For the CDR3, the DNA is TGTGCCAGCAGTCGGACTGAGCCAGATACGCAGTATTTT. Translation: CASSRTEPDTQYF.

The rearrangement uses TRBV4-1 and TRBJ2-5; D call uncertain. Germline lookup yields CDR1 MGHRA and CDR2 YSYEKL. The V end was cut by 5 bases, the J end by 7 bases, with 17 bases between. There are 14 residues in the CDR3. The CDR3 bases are TGCGCCAGCAGCTCACCGATCGGCGTGGGGACCCAGTACTTC. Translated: CASSSPIGVGTQYF.

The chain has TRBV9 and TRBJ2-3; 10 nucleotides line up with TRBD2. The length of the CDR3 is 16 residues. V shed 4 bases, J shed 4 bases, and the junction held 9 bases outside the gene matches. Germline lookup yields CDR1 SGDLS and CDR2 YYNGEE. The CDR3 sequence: CASSPRAGGLPDTQYF. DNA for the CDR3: TGTGCCAGCAGCCCCCGAGCGGGGGGGCTTCCAGATACGCAGTATTTT.

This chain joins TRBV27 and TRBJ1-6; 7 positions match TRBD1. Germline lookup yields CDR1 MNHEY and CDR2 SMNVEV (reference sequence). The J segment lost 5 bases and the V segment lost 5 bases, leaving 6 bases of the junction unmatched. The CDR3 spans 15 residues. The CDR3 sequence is CASSSRDSNNSPLHF. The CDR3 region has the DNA TGTGCCAGCAGTAGCAGGGACAGCAATAATTCACCCCTCCACTTT.

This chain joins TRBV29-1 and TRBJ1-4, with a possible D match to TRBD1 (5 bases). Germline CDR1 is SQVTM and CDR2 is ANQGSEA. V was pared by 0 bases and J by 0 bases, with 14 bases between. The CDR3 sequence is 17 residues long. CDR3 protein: CSVEDRDLGATNEKLFF. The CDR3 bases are TGCAGCGTTGAAGATCGGGACCTCGGGGCAACTAATGAAAAACTGTTTTTT.

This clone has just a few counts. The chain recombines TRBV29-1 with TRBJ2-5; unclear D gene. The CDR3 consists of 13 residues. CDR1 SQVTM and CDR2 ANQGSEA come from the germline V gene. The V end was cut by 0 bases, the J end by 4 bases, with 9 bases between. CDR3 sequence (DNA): TGCAGCGTTGAAGAAGGAGTTGGAGAGACCCAGTACTTC. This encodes CSVEEGVGETQYF.

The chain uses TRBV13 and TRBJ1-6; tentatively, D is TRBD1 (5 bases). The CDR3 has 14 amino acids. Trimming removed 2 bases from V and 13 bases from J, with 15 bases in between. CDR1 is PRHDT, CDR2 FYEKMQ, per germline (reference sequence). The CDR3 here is CASSLLAEGPPLHF. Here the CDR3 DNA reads TGTGCCAGCAGCTTATTGGCGGAGGGGCCGCCCCTCCACTTT.

CDR3 bases: TGTGCCTGGAGTGGGGACAGGGATACCCAGTACTTC. Translation: CAWSGDRDTQYF. This sequence joins TRBV30 and TRBJ2-5; 9 bases align to TRBD1. Trimming at V came to 1 base and at J to 8 bases, leaving 2 bases not matched to a gene. Germline V gene data show CDR1 as GTSNPN and CDR2 as SVGIG (reference sequence). The length of the CDR3 is 12 residues.

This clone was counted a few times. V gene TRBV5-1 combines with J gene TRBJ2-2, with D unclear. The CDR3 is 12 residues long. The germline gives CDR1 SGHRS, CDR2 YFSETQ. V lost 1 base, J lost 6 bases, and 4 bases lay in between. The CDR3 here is CASSLLPGELFF. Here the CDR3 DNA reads TGCGCCAGCAGCTTGCTTCCCGGGGAGCTGTTTTTT. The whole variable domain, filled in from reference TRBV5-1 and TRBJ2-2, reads KAGVTQTPRYLIKTRGQQVTLSCSPISGHRSVSWYQQTPGQGLQFLFEYFSETQRNKGNFPGRFSGRQFSNSRSEMNVSTLELGDSALYLCASSLLPGELFFGEGSRLTVL.

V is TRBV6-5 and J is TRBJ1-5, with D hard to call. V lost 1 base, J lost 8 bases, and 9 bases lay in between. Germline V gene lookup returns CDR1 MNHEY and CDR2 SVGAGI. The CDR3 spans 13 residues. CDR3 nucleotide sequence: TGTGCCAGCAGTTACTACCACGGGGAGCCCCAGCATTTT. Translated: CASSYYHGEPQHF.

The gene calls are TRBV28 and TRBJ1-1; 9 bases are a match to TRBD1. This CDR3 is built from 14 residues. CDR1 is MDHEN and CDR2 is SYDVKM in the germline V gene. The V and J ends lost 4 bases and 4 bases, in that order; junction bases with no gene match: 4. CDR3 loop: CASSSMTGGTEAFF. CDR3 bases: TGTGCCAGCAGTTCCATGACAGGGGGCACTGAAGCTTTCTTT.

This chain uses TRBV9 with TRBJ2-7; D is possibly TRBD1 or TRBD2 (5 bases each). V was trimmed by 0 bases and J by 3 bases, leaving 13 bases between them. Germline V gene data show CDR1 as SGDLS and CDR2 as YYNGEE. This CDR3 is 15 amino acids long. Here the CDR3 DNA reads TGTGCCAGCAGCGTAGGTGTCGGGGCCATCTACGAGCAGTACTTC. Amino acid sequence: CASSVGVGAIYEQYF.

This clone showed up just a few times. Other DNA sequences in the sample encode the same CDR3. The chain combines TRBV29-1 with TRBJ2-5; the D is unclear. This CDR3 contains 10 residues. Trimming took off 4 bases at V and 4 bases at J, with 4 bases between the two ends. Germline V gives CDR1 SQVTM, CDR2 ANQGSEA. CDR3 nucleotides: TGCAGCGTTGTCAGAGAGACCCAGTACTTC. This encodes CSVVRETQYF.

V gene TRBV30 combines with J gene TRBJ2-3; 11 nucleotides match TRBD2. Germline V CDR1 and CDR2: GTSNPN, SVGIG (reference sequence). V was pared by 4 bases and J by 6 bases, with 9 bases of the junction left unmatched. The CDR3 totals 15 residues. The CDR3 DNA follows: TGTGCCTGGACCCAAGGACTAGCGGGCGGGGATACGCAGTATTTT. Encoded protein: CAWTQGLAGGDTQYF.

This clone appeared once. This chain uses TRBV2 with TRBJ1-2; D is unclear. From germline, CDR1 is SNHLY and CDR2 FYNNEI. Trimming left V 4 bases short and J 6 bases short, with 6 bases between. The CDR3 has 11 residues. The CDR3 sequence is CASSGGDGYTF. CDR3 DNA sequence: TGTGCCAGCAGTGGCGGGGATGGCTACACCTTC.

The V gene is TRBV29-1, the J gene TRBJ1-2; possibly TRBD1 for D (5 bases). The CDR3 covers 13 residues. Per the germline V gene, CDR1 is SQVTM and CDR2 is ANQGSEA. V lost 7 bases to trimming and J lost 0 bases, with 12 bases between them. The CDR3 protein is CSGGDAANYGYTF. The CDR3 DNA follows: TGCAGCGGGGGGGACGCTGCTAACTATGGCTACACCTTC.

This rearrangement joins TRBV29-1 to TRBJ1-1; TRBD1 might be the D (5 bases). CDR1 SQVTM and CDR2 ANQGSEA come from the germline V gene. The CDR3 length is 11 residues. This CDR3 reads CTGGGNTEAFF. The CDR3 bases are TGCACTGGGGGGGGGAACACTGAAGCTTTCTTT.

The CDR3 nucleotides read TGTGCCAGTAGCCTCCGGCGCAGGGAGGATCAGCCCCAGCATTTT. Protein sequence: CASSLRRREDQPQHF. The chain uses TRBV19 and TRBJ1-5, with D possibly matching TRBD1 (5 bases). CDR1 and CDR2 from the germline V gene are LNHDA and SQIVND (reference sequence). CDR3 length equals 15 residues. The ends were cut back, 6 bases at V and 5 bases at J, with 17 bases in the middle.

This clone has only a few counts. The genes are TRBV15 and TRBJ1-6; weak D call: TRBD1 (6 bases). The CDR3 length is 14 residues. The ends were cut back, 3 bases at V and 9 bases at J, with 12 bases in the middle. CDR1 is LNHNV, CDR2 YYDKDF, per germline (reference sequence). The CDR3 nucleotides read TGTGCCACCAGCAGCGCCGGAGGGGGTTCACCCCTCCACTTT. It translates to CATSSAGGGSPLHF.

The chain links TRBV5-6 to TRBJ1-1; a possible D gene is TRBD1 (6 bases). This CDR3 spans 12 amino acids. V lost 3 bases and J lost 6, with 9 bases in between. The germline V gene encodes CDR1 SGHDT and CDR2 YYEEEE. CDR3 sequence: CASSYGQPEAFF. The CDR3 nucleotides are TGTGCCAGCAGCTATGGACAGCCTGAAGCTTTCTTT. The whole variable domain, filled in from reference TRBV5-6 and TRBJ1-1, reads DAGVTQSPTHLIKTRGQQVTLRCSPKSGHDTVSWYQQALGQGPQFIFQYYEEEERQRGNFPDRFSGHQFPNYSSELNVNALLLGDSALYLCASSYGQPEAFFGQGTRLTVV.

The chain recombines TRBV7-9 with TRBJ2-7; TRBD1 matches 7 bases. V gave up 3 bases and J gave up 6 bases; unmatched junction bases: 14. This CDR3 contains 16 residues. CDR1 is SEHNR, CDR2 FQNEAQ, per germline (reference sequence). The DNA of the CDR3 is TGTGCCAGCAGCTTTCCCCGGGACAGCGTCGTCAGCGAGCAGTACTTC. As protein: CASSFPRDSVVSEQYF.

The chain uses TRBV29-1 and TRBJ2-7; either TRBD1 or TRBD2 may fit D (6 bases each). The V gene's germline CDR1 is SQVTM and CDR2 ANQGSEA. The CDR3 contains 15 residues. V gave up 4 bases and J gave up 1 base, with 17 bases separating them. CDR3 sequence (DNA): TGCAGCGTTGTCGGGGTTCAGGGGAGGTCCTACGAGCAGTACTTC. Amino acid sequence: CSVVGVQGRSYEQYF.

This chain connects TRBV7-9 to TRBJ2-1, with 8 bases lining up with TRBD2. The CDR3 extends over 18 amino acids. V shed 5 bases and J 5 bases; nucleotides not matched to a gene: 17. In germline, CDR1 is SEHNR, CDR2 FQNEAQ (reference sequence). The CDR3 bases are TGTGCCAGCAGCAAGAAACGGGCGGGGGGCCCCTGGCACAATGAGCAGTTCTTC. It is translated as CASSKKRAGGPWHNEQFF.

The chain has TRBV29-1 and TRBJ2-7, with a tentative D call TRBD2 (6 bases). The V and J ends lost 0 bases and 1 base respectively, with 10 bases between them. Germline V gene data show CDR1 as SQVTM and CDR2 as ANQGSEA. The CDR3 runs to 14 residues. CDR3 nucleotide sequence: TGCAGCGTTGAAGACAGTAGCGGTTCCTACGAGCAGTACTTC. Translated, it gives CSVEDSSGSYEQYF.

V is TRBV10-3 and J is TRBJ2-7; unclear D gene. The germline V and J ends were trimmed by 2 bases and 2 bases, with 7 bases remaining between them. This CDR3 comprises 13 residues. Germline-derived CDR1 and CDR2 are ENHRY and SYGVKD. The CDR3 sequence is CAISERPTYEQYF. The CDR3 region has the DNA TGTGCCATCAGTGAGCGCCCAACCTACGAGCAGTACTTC.

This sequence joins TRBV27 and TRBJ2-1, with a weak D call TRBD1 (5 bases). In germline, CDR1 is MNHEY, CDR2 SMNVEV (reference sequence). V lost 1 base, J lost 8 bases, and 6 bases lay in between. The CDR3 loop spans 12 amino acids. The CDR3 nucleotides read TGTGCCAGCAGTTTATGGGGCGATGAGCAGTTCTTC. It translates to CASSLWGDEQFF.

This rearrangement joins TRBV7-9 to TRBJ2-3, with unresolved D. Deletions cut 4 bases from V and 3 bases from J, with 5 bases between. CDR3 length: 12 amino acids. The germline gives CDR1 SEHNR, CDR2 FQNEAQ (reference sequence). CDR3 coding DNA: TGTGCCAGCAGCTCTCTAACAGATACGCAGTATTTT. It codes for CASSSLTDTQYF.